This TCR beta chain appears in the sequencing data of a study of cytomegalovirus exposure and HLA in healthy donors. Study information: An earlier analysis found under 130 million unique TCR beta sequences from 150 million to 200 million T cells.

Amplification used 60 Vbeta primers and 13 Jbeta primers. Assay used: immunoSEQ multiplex PCR; TCRdb lists only in-frame clones, some missing. The repertoire holds about 78,000 clones, with 63% as singletons. V shed 11 bases and J 7 bases; nucleotides not matched to a gene: 11. The germline CDR1 and CDR2 sequences are LNHDA and SQIVND (reference sequence). The CDR3 consists of 12 residues. The source material was PBMCs. This TCR was recovered from a man younger than 45 in good health and CMV-seropositive. The chain links TRBV19 to TRBJ2-7; 7 bases are shared with TRBD1. The CDR3 sequence: CAFYRGSGEQYF. The CDR3 bases are TGTGCCTTTTACAGGGGCTCGGGAGAGCAGTACTTC.